This is a list of T cell receptor beta chains from one sample in a study of T cells expressing NK-cell markers. TCRdb re-called the 5' RACE reads and gives one entry per CDR3 protein, without DNA. This table lists some 440,000 distinct CDR3 sequences. Sequences were obtained from blood T cells: a sorted CD56 or NKG2C T cell subset, CD4+ or CD8+ T cells, or bulk PBMC T cells (not recorded which). All receptors come from a woman in her forties or fifties in good health. CDR3s include the opening cysteine and the closing phenylalanine or tryptophan.

v_call,j_call,cdr3_aa
TRBV6-6,TRBJ1-4,CASSYSPMYRGEKLFF
TRBV4-1,TRBJ2-1,CASSQDRRWKDEQFF
TRBV5-1,TRBJ2-1,CASGASSAGEQFF
TRBV4-2,TRBJ2-2,CASSQDFAGEAGELFF
TRBV4-1,TRBJ2-5,CASSQGPIQETQYF
TRBV28,TRBJ2-1,CASSSLTSGTHIRRIDEQFF
TRBV7-9,TRBJ1-1,CASRLQGTPEAFF
TRBV19,TRBJ2-3,CASNRQGSTDTQYF
TRBV20-1,TRBJ2-1,CSARDPGKQFF
TRBV11-2,TRBJ2-1,CASTKVAGMVGQFF
TRBV19,TRBJ2-4,CASSSEPATKNIQYF
TRBV6-1,TRBJ1-4,CASSQFDRAEKLFF
TRBV5-1,TRBJ2-1,CASSQGLGGRNEQFF
TRBV6-5,TRBJ1-2,CASSKTGSGSYTF
TRBV29-1,TRBJ2-4,CSGGRSGDIQYF
TRBV28,TRBJ2-2,CASSSSSGRGSGELFF
TRBV2,TRBJ1-5,CASSWKGSSYDLLNQPQHF
TRBV6-5,TRBJ2-1,CASSYVGLNENEQFF
TRBV2,TRBJ2-3,CASETISLMDTQYF
TRBV24-1,TRBJ2-1,CATSDLFDRARQFF
TRBV7-9,TRBJ2-7,CASSRTSGTLYEQYF
TRBV5-4,TRBJ2-1,CASSPPPGTSGRNEQFF
TRBV7-6,TRBJ2-3,CASSLAQLKTDTQYF
TRBV20-1,TRBJ2-3,CSASLGGASTDTQYF
TRBV14,TRBJ2-1,CANPSDSGRAYNEQFF
TRBV19,TRBJ1-1,CASSLGSVAEAFF
TRBV6-6,TRBJ1-5,CASTRNPSNQPQHF
TRBV5-1,TRBJ2-7,CASSPLSQESSYEQYF
TRBV7-6,TRBJ2-1,CASSLGEGEQFF
TRBV6-5,TRBJ1-4,CASSYSGVGNEKLFF
TRBV20-1,TRBJ2-2,CSARVDRGSNTGELFF
TRBV29-1,TRBJ2-1,CSVEGSTSGNEQFF
TRBV12-3/TRBV12-4,TRBJ2-3,CASRPGSGDTQYF
TRBV11-2,TRBJ2-6,CASSLGAFGGANVLTF
TRBV30,TRBJ2-5,CAWSGDQDETQYF
TRBV24-1,TRBJ2-3,CATSDLTSGTGTDTQYF
TRBV20-1,TRBJ1-4,CSARGGQGAATNEKLFF
TRBV6-6,TRBJ2-5,CASSYHPRGETQYF
TRBV24-1,TRBJ2-1,CAPPMGDGYNEQFF
TRBV20-1,TRBJ2-7,CSAKGAGSSYEQYF
TRBV24-1,TRBJ2-1,CATSDKRPVLAGLNEQFF
TRBV10-2,TRBJ1-5,CATDRSSNQPQHF
TRBV12-3/TRBV12-4,TRBJ2-5,CASSLIRAGQGTQYF
TRBV20-1,TRBJ2-1,CSASLGSEQFF
TRBV9,TRBJ2-5,CASSVGIAGQQETQYF
TRBV7-9,TRBJ2-1,CASSYPVRSTSGRNEQFF
TRBV12-3/TRBV12-4,TRBJ1-1,CASCLGAGAEAFF
TRBV11-3,TRBJ1-2,CASSLDRLTGYGYTF
TRBV30,TRBJ1-3,CAWMQGNTIYF
TRBV6-6,TRBJ2-1,CATQGYYNEQFF